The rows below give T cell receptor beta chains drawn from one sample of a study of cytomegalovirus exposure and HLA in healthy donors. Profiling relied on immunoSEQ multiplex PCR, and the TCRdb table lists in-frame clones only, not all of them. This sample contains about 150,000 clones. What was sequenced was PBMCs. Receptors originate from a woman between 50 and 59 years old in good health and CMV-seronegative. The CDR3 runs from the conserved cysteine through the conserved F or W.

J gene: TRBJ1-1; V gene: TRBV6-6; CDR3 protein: CASSYPTRGGDTEAFF
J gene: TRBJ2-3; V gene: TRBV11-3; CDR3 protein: CASSFTGTDTQYF
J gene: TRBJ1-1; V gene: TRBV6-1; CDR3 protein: CASRLTETNTEAFF
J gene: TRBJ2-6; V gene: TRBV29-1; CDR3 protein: CSVELLSSGANVLTF
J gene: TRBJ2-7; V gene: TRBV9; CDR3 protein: CASSVAGGDYEQYF
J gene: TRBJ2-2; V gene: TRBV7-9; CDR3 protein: CASSLPLAGEPGELFF
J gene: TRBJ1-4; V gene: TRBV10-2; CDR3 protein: CASLNRDRGHWQEKLFF
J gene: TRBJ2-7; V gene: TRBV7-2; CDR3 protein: CASSLAGAPSYEQYF
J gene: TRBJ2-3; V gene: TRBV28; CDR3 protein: CASSYQAGGLTDTQYF
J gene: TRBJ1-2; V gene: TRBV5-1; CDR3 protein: CASSSTIDGYTF
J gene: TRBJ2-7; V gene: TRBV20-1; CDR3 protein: CSVEGWGEQYF
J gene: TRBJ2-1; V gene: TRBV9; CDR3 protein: CASSVVSWGLAGGNEQFF
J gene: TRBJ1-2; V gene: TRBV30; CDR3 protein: CAWATGGRGYTF
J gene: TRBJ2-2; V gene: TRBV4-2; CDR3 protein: CASSPGPAGAYTGELFF
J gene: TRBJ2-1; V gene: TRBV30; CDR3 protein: CAWTTGLADNEQFF
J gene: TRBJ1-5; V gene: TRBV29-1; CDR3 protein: CSVERNRGSNQPQHF
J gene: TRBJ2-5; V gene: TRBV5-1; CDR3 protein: CASSFSGGVYQETQYF
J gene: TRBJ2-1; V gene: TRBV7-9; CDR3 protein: CASSLTSDEQFF
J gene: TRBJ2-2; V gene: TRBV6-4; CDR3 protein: CASRPSEPSDSGELFF
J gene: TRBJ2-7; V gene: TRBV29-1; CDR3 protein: CSAARDRGYEQYF
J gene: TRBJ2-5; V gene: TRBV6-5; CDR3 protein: CASNHPGQNRETQYF
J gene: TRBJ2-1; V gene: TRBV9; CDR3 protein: CASSVAGASGRGYEQFF